The source of this T cell receptor (beta chain) is a study of blood T cells in healthy people across ages. Next came a second PCR, run for about 6 to 11 cycles, which used a sample-barcoded 5' primer along with a J-beta primer mix. Each cDNA molecule was tagged by a template-switch adaptor that had 12 random nucleotides. There were at least 3 million CDR3-containing paired-end reads obtained from each sample. TCRdb reprocessed the 5' RACE reads via MiXCR and lists one record per CDR3 protein. This table holds 600,000 to 800,000 distinct CDR3 sequences, 45% to 60% found once. The V segment lost 8 bases and the J segment 4 bases; nucleotides outside the gene matches: 9. The CDR3 extends over 15 amino acids. Germline CDR1 KGHDR, CDR2 SFDVKD. This clonotype was counted a few times.

The gene calls are TRBV24-1 and TRBJ2-1, with TRBD2 matching over 8 bases. This TCR came from a woman at least 80 years old in good health. Material: blood. CDR3 sequence (DNA): TGTGCCACCACCAGCGGGAGCTCCCCGTACAATGAGCAGTTCTTC. This encodes CATTSGSSPYNEQFF.